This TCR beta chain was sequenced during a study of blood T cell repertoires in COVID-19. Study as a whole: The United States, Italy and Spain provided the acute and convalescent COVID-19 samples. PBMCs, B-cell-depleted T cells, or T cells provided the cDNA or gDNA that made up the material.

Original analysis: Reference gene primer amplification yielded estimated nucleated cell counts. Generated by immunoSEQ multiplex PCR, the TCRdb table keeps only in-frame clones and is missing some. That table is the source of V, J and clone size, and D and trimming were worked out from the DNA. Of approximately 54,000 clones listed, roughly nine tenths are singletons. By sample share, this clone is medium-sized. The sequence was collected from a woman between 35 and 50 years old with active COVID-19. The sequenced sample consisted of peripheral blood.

This CDR3 reads CASSSGRGGSNQPQHF. The CDR3, as DNA: TGTGCCAGCAGCTCCGGGCGGGGGGGGAGCAATCAGCCCCAGCATTTT. The chain uses TRBV7-9 and TRBJ1-5, with D perhaps matching TRBD1 (5 bases). V was pared by 4 bases and J by 1 base, with 14 bases between. This CDR3 has 16 residues. Looked up from germline, CDR1 is SEHNR and CDR2 is FQNEAQ (reference sequence).